The rows below give T cell receptor beta chains drawn from one sample of a study of CD8 T cells in Susac syndrome. MiXCR was run by TCRdb on the immunoSEQ multiplex PCR reads, yielding one entry per CDR3 protein. The sample contains some 260,000 distinct CDR3 sequences, more than 75% of which appear only once. Material: CD8+ T cells from PBMCs. The receptor source for this set is a human donor with multiple sclerosis. CDR3s include the opening cysteine and the closing phenylalanine or tryptophan. Fields, in order: clone size, J gene, D gene, V gene, CDR3 protein, CDR3 DNA. The D gene is left open where the match is weak. Size values are once, few and many counts, or a class for expanded clones, and some rows have none.

clone size: NA; J gene: TRBJ1-1; D gene: NA; V gene: TRBV5-4; CDR3 protein: CASRAGDTEAFF; CDR3 DNA: TGTGCCAGCAGGGCCGGGGACACTGAAGCTTTCTTT
clone size: few; J gene: TRBJ2-7; D gene: NA; V gene: TRBV6-1; CDR3 protein: CASSEGIQADSYEQYF; CDR3 DNA: TGTGCCAGCAGTGAGGGTATTCAGGCAGACTCCTACGAGCAGTACTTC
clone size: NA; J gene: TRBJ1-4; D gene: TRBD1; V gene: TRBV24-1; CDR3 protein: CATSGGTEDNEKLFF; CDR3 DNA: TGTGCCACCAGTGGTGGGACAGAGGATAATGAAAAACTGTTTTTT
clone size: NA; J gene: TRBJ1-4; D gene: NA; V gene: TRBV9; CDR3 protein: CASSAQLGGKNEKLFF; CDR3 DNA: TGTGCCAGCAGCGCCCAACTGGGGGGTAAAAATGAAAAACTGTTTTTT
clone size: NA; J gene: TRBJ2-3; D gene: TRBD1; V gene: TRBV3-1; CDR3 protein: CASSQIEQGIILTDTQYF; CDR3 DNA: TGTGCCAGCAGCCAAATCGAACAGGGGATAATTCTCACAGATACGCAGTATTTT
clone size: NA; J gene: TRBJ2-7; D gene: NA; V gene: TRBV5-5; CDR3 protein: CASSLRDPTAYEQYF; CDR3 DNA: TGTGCCAGCAGCTTGCGGGACCCCACCGCCTACGAGCAGTACTTC
clone size: NA; J gene: TRBJ2-5; D gene: NA; V gene: TRBV14; CDR3 protein: CASSLGLLYQETQYF; CDR3 DNA: TGTGCCAGCAGCCTTGGACTACTGTACCAAGAGACCCAGTACTTC
clone size: NA; J gene: TRBJ2-5; D gene: TRBD2; V gene: TRBV3-1; CDR3 protein: CASSPGTSGRQETQYF; CDR3 DNA: TGTGCCAGCAGCCCCGGGACTAGCGGGAGGCAAGAGACCCAGTACTTC
clone size: NA; J gene: TRBJ2-1; D gene: NA; V gene: TRBV29-1; CDR3 protein: CSGRSYNEQFF; CDR3 DNA: TGCAGCGGGAGGTCCTACAATGAGCAGTTCTTC
clone size: NA; J gene: TRBJ2-1; D gene: TRBD1; V gene: TRBV9; CDR3 protein: CASSVGGRDRENNEQFF; CDR3 DNA: TGTGCCAGCAGCGTAGGGGGCCGGGACAGGGAGAACAATGAGCAGTTCTTC
clone size: NA; J gene: TRBJ2-1; D gene: TRBD2; V gene: TRBV12-3/TRBV12-4; CDR3 protein: CASREGNEQFF; CDR3 DNA: TGTGCCAGCCGGGAGGGAAATGAGCAGTTCTTC
clone size: NA; J gene: TRBJ1-5; D gene: NA; V gene: TRBV13; CDR3 protein: CASSSRWGGAGQPQHF; CDR3 DNA: TGTGCCAGCAGCTCAAGATGGGGGGGCGCAGGTCAGCCCCAGCATTTT
clone size: NA; J gene: TRBJ1-5; D gene: NA; V gene: TRBV4-1; CDR3 protein: CASSQEGIQPQHF; CDR3 DNA: TGCGCCAGCAGCCAAGAGGGTATTCAGCCCCAGCATTTT
clone size: once; J gene: TRBJ2-7; D gene: TRBD1; V gene: TRBV28; CDR3 protein: CASSNPGTGSEQYF; CDR3 DNA: TGTGCCAGCAGTAACCCGGGGACAGGGAGCGAGCAGTACTTC
clone size: NA; J gene: TRBJ2-2; D gene: NA; V gene: TRBV13; CDR3 protein: CASSWGSSGELFF; CDR3 DNA: TGTGCCAGCAGCTGGGGGTCGTCCGGGGAGCTGTTTTTT
clone size: NA; J gene: TRBJ2-7; D gene: TRBD2; V gene: TRBV5-4; CDR3 protein: CASSWKRERFRGDEQYF; CDR3 DNA: TGTGCCAGCAGCTGGAAGCGGGAGCGCTTTCGCGGCGACGAGCAGTACTTC
clone size: few; J gene: TRBJ2-7; D gene: TRBD2; V gene: TRBV7-7; CDR3 protein: CASSTRTSGRGIAPYEQYF; CDR3 DNA: TGTGCTAGCAGCACCCGGACTAGCGGGAGGGGAATCGCGCCCTACGAGCAGTACTTC
clone size: NA; J gene: TRBJ2-3; D gene: NA; V gene: TRBV7-9; CDR3 protein: CATHGPGTDTQYF; CDR3 DNA: TGTGCCACCCACGGTCCCGGCACAGATACGCAGTATTTT
clone size: NA; J gene: TRBJ2-5; D gene: TRBD2; V gene: TRBV25-1; CDR3 protein: CASRSFGREPRETQYF; CDR3 DNA: TGTGCCAGCAGATCCTTCGGGAGGGAGCCAAGGGAGACCCAGTACTTC
clone size: NA; J gene: TRBJ2-2; D gene: NA; V gene: TRBV9; CDR3 protein: CASSVSLRDKNTGELFF; CDR3 DNA: TGTGCCAGCAGCGTATCCCTCCGGGACAAGAACACCGGGGAGCTGTTTTTT